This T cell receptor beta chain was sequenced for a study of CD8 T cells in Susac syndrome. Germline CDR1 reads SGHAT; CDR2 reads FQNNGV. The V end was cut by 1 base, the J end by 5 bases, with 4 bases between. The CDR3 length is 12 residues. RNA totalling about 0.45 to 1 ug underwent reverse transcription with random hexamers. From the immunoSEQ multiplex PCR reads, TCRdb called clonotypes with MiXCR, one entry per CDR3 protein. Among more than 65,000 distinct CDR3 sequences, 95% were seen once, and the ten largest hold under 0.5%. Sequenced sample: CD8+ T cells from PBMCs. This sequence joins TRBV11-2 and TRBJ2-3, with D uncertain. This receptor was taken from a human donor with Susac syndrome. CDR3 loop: CASSLGGDTQYF. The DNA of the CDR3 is TGTGCCAGCAGCTTAGGGGGAGATACGCAGTATTTT.